This TCR beta chain was sequenced during a study of blood T cell repertoires in COVID-19. Across the study: Acute-phase and convalescent COVID-19 samples originated in the United States, Italy and Spain. T cells, B-cell-depleted T cells, or PBMCs provided the cDNA or gDNA that served as material.

By share, this clone counts as medium-sized. This sample includes further DNA sequences coding for the same CDR3. The V and J ends lost 5 bases and 6 bases respectively, with 13 bases between them. CDR3 length equals 13 residues. Germline CDR1 is SGHRS and CDR2 is YFSETQ. The table came from immunoSEQ multiplex PCR; TCRdb's copy has only in-frame clones and leaves some out. The sample consists of approximately 190,000 clones, roughly 80% of them appearing once. The sequence derives from a young man with active or convalescent COVID-19. Specimen: peripheral blood. The chain carries TRBV5-1 and TRBJ2-3, with D possibly being TRBD1 (6 bases). The CDR3 is CASSLFTGDTQYF. The CDR3 nucleotides read TGCGCCAGCAGTCTATTCACAGGGGATACGCAGTATTTT.